The 20 T cell receptor beta chains below all came from one sample that was sequenced in a study of cytomegalovirus exposure and HLA in healthy donors. Amplification used 60 Vbeta primers and 13 Jbeta primers. The assay was immunoSEQ multiplex PCR, and TCRdb's table has in-frame clones only and misses some. The sample consists of under 200,000 clones, less than 85% of them appearing once. Sequencing was performed on PBMCs. Receptors were obtained from a man between 60 and 75 years old in good health and CMV-seronegative.

This clone was detected once. The chain has TRBV7-2 and TRBJ1-2; 8 bases line up with TRBD1. CDR3 length equals 16 residues. CDR1 SGHTA and CDR2 FQGNSA come from the germline V gene. The J segment lost 0 bases and the V segment lost 5 bases, leaving 8 bases of the junction unmatched. CDR3 nucleotides: TGTGCCAGCAGCGCCCGGACAGGGTCTACTAACTATGGCTACACCTTC. Its translation is CASSARTGSTNYGYTF. Supplemented by reference TRBV7-2 and TRBJ1-2, the full variable domain reads GAGVSQSPSNKVTEKGKDVELRCDPISGHTALYWYRQSLGQGLEFLIYFQGNSAPDKSGLPSDRFSAERTGGSVSTLTIQRTQQEDSAVYLCASSARTGSTNYGYTFGSGTRLTVV.

The chain recombines TRBV18 with TRBJ2-2, with D maybe TRBD2 (6 bases). V was cut by 3 bases and J by 3 bases, with 11 bases left in between. There are 15 residues in the CDR3. Germline loops: CDR1 KGHSH, CDR2 LQKENI. CDR3 sequence: CASSPKRADTGELFF. DNA for the CDR3: TGTGCCAGCTCACCTAAGCGGGCGGACACCGGGGAGCTGTTTTTT. The variable domain in full, with the rest retrieved from reference TRBV18 and TRBJ2-2, is NAGVMQNPRHLVRRRGQEARLRCSPMKGHSHVYWYRQLPEEGLKFMVYLQKENIIDESGMPKERFSAEFPKEGPSILRIQQVVRGDSAAYFCASSPKRADTGELFFGEGSRLTVL.

The rearrangement links TRBV28 to TRBJ1-2, with D possibly being TRBD1 (5 bases). Trimming removed 6 bases from V and 4 bases from J, with 21 bases in between. Germline CDR1 is MDHEN and CDR2 is SYDVKM. CDR3 length equals 16 residues. CDR3 amino acids: CASRTPIPGGSYGYTF. The CDR3 DNA is TGTGCCAGCAGGACACCCATCCCCGGGGGGAGCTATGGCTACACCTTC.

This clone showed up just a few times. This rearrangement joins TRBV11-2 to TRBJ2-5; 12 positions agree with TRBD2. Germline V gene lookup returns CDR1 SGHAT and CDR2 FQNNGV. CDR3 size: 16 residues. The V gene end was trimmed by 0 bases and the J gene end by 4 bases; junction bases not matched to a gene: 3. CDR3 in amino acids: CASSLDLAGGGETQYF. In DNA, the CDR3 is TGTGCCAGCAGCTTAGACCTAGCGGGAGGGGGAGAGACCCAGTACTTC. Looking up the rest from reference TRBV11-2 and TRBJ2-5 gives the full variable domain: EAGVAQSPRYKIIEKRQSVAFWCNPISGHATLYWYQQILGQGPKLLIQFQNNGVVDDSQLPKDRFSAERLKGVDSTLKIQPAKLEDSAVYLCASSLDLAGGGETQYFGPGTRLLVL.

V is TRBV5-3 and J is TRBJ2-1, with TRBD2 matching over 12 bases. TRBV5-3 is an ORF; its function is uncertain. The CDR3 is made up of 17 amino acids. The junction had 5 bases not matched to a gene; V was cut back by 2 bases and J by 2 bases. The DNA for the CDR3 is TGTGCCAGAAGCTTACATTCTAGCGGGAGGGCCTACAATGAGCAGTTCTTC. It encodes CARSLHSSGRAYNEQFF.

V and J are TRBV28 and TRBJ2-5; maybe TRBD2 (7 bases). The end of the DNA aligns better with TRBJ2-7, so the J call may be wrong. This CDR3 region has 14 residues. Germline loops: CDR1 MDHEN, CDR2 SYDVKM. The CDR3 protein is CASTLGGEGYEQYF. In nucleotides, the CDR3 is TGTGCCAGCACCTTAGGGGGGGAAGGGTACGAGCAGTACTTC.

This clone showed up just once. The V gene is TRBV10-1, the J gene TRBJ2-7, with unresolved D. CDR3 length equals 18 residues. The ends were cut back, 0 bases at V and 4 bases at J, with 22 bases in the middle. Germline V lookup: CDR1 WNHNN, CDR2 SYGVQD (reference sequence). The chain's CDR3 is CASSESPLPFYLRYEQYF. In DNA form, the CDR3 reads TGCGCCAGCAGTGAGTCGCCTCTGCCTTTCTATCTCAGGTACGAGCAGTACTTC.

The chain is built from TRBV19 and TRBJ2-3; 9 positions agree with TRBD2. The CDR3 totals 15 residues. The trim removed 6 bases at V and 3 bases at J, leaving 7 bases unmatched. CDR1 and CDR2 from the germline V gene are LNHDA and SQIVND (reference sequence). CDR3 nucleotide sequence: TGTGCCAGTAGCGAAGCGGGGGGAGTTACAGATACGCAGTATTTT. This translates into CASSEAGGVTDTQYF.

The count of this clone is one. The J gene is TRBJ2-5, the V gene TRBV7-6, with TRBD2 matching over 12 bases. V was clipped by 4 bases and J by 5 bases; unmatched bases: 8. CDR3 size: 16 residues. CDR1 and CDR2 from the germline V gene are SGHVS and FNYEAQ. CDR3 sequence: CASSYELAGGGETQYF. DNA for the CDR3: TGTGCCAGCAGCTACGAACTAGCGGGGGGCGGGGAGACCCAGTACTTC.

The chain uses TRBV14 and TRBJ2-3; no clear D. This CDR3 has 14 amino acids. Germline V CDR1 and CDR2: SGHDN, FVKESK. V was trimmed by 10 bases and J by 0 bases, leaving 14 bases between them. As DNA, the CDR3 is TGTGCCACCAAATCACGGTTAAGCACAGATACGCAGTATTTT. Its translation: CATKSRLSTDTQYF.

This sequence joins TRBV30 and TRBJ1-2, with D maybe TRBD1 (5 bases). The ends were cut back, 3 bases at V and 4 bases at J, with 12 bases in the middle. This CDR3 is 13 amino acids long. CDR1 GTSNPN and CDR2 SVGIG come from the germline V gene (reference sequence). CDR3 amino acids: CAWRGDSPYGYTF. CDR3 DNA: TGTGCCTGGAGGGGGGACTCGCCCTATGGCTACACCTTC.

The chain carries TRBV4-1 and TRBJ2-7, with 11 bases identical to TRBD1. Germline V gene data show CDR1 as MGHRA and CDR2 as YSYEKL. Trimming at V came to 4 bases and at J to 2 bases, leaving 4 bases not matched to a gene. There are 15 residues in the CDR3. The CDR3 DNA reads as TGCGCCAGCAGCCGCGGGACAGGGGGTACCTACGAGCAGTACTTC. It specifies CASSRGTGGTYEQYF.

The V and J genes are TRBV7-2 and TRBJ2-7, with 7 bases identical to TRBD2. In germline, CDR1 is SGHTA, CDR2 FQGNSA. Germline trimming cut 5 bases from V and 0 bases from J; bases unmatched to any gene: 4. The CDR3 is 14 residues long. The CDR3, as DNA: TGTGCCAGCAGCCGCGGGGGACGCTCCTACGAGCAGTACTTC. It translates to CASSRGGRSYEQYF.

The chain combines TRBV19 with TRBJ2-2; no definite D call. This CDR3 comprises 13 residues. V was clipped by 3 bases and J by 1 base, with 3 bases between them. Germline CDR1 LNHDA, CDR2 SQIVND (reference sequence). In DNA form, the CDR3 reads TGTGCCAGTAGTATCCTGAACACCGGGGAGCTGTTTTTT. Its translation: CASSILNTGELFF. Drawing the rest from reference TRBV19 and TRBJ2-2, the complete variable domain is DGGITQSPKYLFRKEGQNVTLSCEQNLNHDAMYWYRQDPGQGLRLIYYSQIVNDFQKGDIAEGYSVSREKKESFPLTVTSAQKNPTAFYLCASSILNTGELFFGEGSRLTVL.

About this clone: This same CDR3 is encoded by further DNA sequences in the sample. The chain combines TRBV5-4 with TRBJ1-1, with D possibly being TRBD1 (6 bases). In germline, CDR1 is SGHNT, CDR2 YYREEE (reference sequence). This CDR3 has 15 amino acids. Trimming removed 4 bases from V and 0 bases from J, with 13 bases in between. This chain's CDR3 is CASSPLTGVNTEAFF. DNA of the CDR3: TGTGCCAGCAGCCCCCTGACAGGAGTGAACACTGAAGCTTTCTTT.

The chain couples TRBV6-5 to TRBJ2-7, with 8 positions matching TRBD2. Germline lookup yields CDR1 MNHEY and CDR2 SVGAGI. The J segment lost 5 bases and the V segment lost 2 bases, leaving 2 bases of the junction unmatched. The CDR3 is 13 residues long. In nucleotides, the CDR3 is TGTGCCAGCAGTTACCCGGGGGGGGACGAGCAGTACTTC. It translates to CASSYPGGDEQYF.

The chain has TRBV28 and TRBJ1-4; 9 nucleotides line up with TRBD1. The germline CDR1 and CDR2 sequences are MDHEN and SYDVKM. The CDR3 runs to 16 residues. V shed 5 bases, J shed 8 bases, and the junction held 12 bases outside the gene matches. In nucleotides, the CDR3 is TGTGCCAGCAGTGCAACTCCGGGACAGGGAGAAGAAAAACTGTTTTTT. It specifies CASSATPGQGEEKLFF.

This clone was seen just once. The chain combines TRBV7-9 with TRBJ2-5; 8 nucleotides match TRBD1. Germline CDR1 and CDR2: SEHNR and FQNEAQ (reference sequence). CDR3 length: 14 residues. After removal of 4 bases from V and 5 bases from J, the junction contained 6 bases not matched to a gene. For the CDR3, the DNA is TGTGCCAGCAGCTCGACAGGGGAACGGGAGACCCAGTACTTC. It is translated as CASSSTGERETQYF. Full variable domain (missing parts from reference TRBV7-9 and TRBJ2-5): DTGVSQNPRHKITKRGQNVTFRCDPISEHNRLYWYRQTLGQGPEFLTYFQNEAQLEKSRLLSDRFSAERPKGSFSTLEIQRTEQGDSAMYLCASSSTGERETQYFGPGTRLLVL.

The chain combines TRBV9 with TRBJ2-2, with a weak D call TRBD1 (6 bases). Germline values: CDR1 SGDLS, CDR2 YYNGEE. With 4 bases removed from V and 4 bases from J, the gap between germline ends came to 17 bases. This CDR3 is built from 16 residues. The CDR3: CASSLQLGQSTGELFF. The CDR3 bases are TGTGCCAGCAGCCTCCAATTGGGACAATCCACCGGGGAGCTGTTTTTT.

The chain employs TRBV7-2 and TRBJ2-7, with 11 nucleotides matching TRBD2. The CDR3 runs to 16 residues. J was trimmed by 6 bases and V by 0 bases; bases with no gene match: 7. The germline V gene has CDR1 SGHTA and CDR2 FQGNSA. This CDR3 reads CASSLARLAGGSEQYF. The CDR3 DNA sequence: TGTGCCAGCAGCTTAGCAAGGCTAGCGGGAGGTAGCGAGCAGTACTTC.